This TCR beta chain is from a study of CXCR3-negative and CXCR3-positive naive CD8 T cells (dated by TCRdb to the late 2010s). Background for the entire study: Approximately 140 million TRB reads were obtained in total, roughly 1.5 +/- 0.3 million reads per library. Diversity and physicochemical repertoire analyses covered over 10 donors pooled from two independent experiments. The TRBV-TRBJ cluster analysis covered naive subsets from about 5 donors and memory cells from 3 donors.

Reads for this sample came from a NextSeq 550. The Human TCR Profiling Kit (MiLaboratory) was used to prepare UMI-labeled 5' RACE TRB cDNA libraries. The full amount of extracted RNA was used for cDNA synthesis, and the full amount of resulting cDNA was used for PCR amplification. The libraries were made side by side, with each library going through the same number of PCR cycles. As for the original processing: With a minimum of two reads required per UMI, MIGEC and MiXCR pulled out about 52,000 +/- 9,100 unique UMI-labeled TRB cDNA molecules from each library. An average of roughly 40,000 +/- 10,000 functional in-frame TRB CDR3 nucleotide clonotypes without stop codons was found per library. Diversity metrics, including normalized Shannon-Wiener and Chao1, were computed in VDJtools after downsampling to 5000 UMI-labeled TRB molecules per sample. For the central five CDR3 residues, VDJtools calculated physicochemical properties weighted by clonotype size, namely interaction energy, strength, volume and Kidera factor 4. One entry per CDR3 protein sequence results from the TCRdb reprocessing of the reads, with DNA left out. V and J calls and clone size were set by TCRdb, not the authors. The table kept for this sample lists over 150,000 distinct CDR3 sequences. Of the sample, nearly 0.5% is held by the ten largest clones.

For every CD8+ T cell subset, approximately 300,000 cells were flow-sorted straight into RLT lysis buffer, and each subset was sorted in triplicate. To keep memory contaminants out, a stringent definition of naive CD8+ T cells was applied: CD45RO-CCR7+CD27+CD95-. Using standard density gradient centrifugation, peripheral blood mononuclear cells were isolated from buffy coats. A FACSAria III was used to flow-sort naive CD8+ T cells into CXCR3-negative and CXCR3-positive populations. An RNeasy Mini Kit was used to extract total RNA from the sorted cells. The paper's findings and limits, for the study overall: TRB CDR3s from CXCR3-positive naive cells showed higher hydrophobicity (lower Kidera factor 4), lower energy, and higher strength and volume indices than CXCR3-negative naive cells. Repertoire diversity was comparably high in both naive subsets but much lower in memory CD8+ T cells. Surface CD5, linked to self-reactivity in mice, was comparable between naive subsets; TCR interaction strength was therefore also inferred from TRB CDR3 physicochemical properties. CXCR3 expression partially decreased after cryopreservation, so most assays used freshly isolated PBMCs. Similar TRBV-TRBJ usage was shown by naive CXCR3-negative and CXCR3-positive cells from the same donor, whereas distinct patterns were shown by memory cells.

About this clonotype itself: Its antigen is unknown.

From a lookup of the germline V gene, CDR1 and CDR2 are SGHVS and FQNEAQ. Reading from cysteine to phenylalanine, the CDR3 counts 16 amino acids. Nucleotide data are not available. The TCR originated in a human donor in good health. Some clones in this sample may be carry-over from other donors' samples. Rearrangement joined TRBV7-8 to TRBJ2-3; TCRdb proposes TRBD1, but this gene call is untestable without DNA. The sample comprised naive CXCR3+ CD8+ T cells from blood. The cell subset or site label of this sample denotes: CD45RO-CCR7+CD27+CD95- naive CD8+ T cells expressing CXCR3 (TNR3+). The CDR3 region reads CASSLNSIRVTDTQYF.